This entry concerns a single T cell receptor beta chain. Germline CDR1 reads MNHEY; CDR2 reads SVGEGT. The CDR3 length is 16 residues. V was shortened by 6 bases and J by 10 bases, with 25 bases between the two germline ends. In the authors' workflow: Estimated nucleated cell counts came from reference gene primer amplification. Profiled with immunoSEQ multiplex PCR; TCRdb holds only in-frame clones, not every one. V, J and clone size derive from that table, while D and trimming were established from the DNA sequence. This sample has 150,000 to 200,000 clones; around 80% occur once, and the top ten carry around a sixth. This entry comes from a study of blood T cell repertoires in COVID-19. Participants spanned ages roughly 18 to 90 years and resided in roughly 22 US areas. Cohorts were assigned according to the clinical history that participants reported.

Specimen: PBMCs or T cells enriched from blood (not recorded which). This chain connects TRBV6-2 or TRBV6-3 to TRBJ2-1; D may be TRBD2 (7 bases). This clonotype was sampled from a woman in her forties or fifties with acute COVID-19. CDR3 coding DNA: TGTGCCAGCAGCCAAGGGGGGGGGTCCTCCCTCTGGGAGCAGTTCTTC. Its translation: CASSQGGGSSLWEQFF.